The rows below give T cell receptor beta chains drawn from one sample of a study of blood T cell repertoires in COVID-19. Method: immunoSEQ multiplex PCR; TCRdb's copy keeps in-frame clones and lacks some. The sample consists of 290,000 or so clones, about 93% of them appearing once. The sequenced sample was PBMCs or T cells enriched from blood (not recorded which). Source of these receptors: a woman aged 25 to 39 who had recovered from COVID-19. The CDR3 runs from the conserved cysteine through the conserved F or W. Each record gives: J gene, clone size, V gene, D gene, CDR3 protein, CDR3 DNA. D genes are given only for firm matches. Not every row has a clone size; where given, it reads once, few, many or a size class.

>TRBJ2-3|-|TRBV4-3|-
CASSQWRSSDTQYF
TGCGCCAGCAGCCAATGGAGGAGCTCAGATACGCAGTATTTT
>TRBJ2-2|-|TRBV4-2|TRBD1
CASSRGTDTNTGELFF
TGTGCCAGCAGCCGGGGGACAGATACGAACACCGGGGAGCTGTTTTTT
>TRBJ1-3|-|TRBV6-5|-
CASRADGNTIYF
TGTGCCAGCAGGGCGGATGGAAACACCATATATTTT
>TRBJ2-7|once|TRBV3-1/TRBV3-2|TRBD1
CASSLSGTGGSYEQYF
TGTGCCAGCAGCCTCTCCGGGACAGGGGGATCCTACGAGCAGTACTTC
>TRBJ1-1|few|TRBV28|TRBD1
CASSLGQGNTEAFF
TGTGCCAGCAGCCTGGGACAGGGGAACACTGAAGCTTTCTTT
>TRBJ1-5|-|TRBV10-3|TRBD1
CAISVTGQNQPQHF
TGTGCCATCAGTGTAACGGGACAGAATCAGCCCCAGCATTTT
>TRBJ1-1|-|TRBV7-9|-
CASSLTGAEAFF
TGTGCCAGCAGCTTAACGGGGGCTGAAGCTTTCTTT
>TRBJ2-7|-|TRBV19|TRBD1
CASSQGQSYEQYF
TGTGCCAGTAGTCAGGGACAGTCCTACGAGCAGTACTTC
>TRBJ2-3|-|TRBV5-1|TRBD1
CASSSGQGTSTDTQYF
TGCGCCAGCAGCTCTGGACAGGGGACCAGCACAGATACGCAGTATTTT
>TRBJ2-6|once|TRBV7-3|TRBD1
CASSTRGPGANVLTF
TGTGCCAGCAGCACCAGGGGGCCTGGGGCCAACGTCCTGACTTTC
>TRBJ2-7|-|TRBV6-5|TRBD1
CASSYSGTGSAEQYF
TGTGCCAGCAGTTACTCCGGGACAGGGTCGGCCGAGCAGTACTTC
>TRBJ1-1|once|TRBV3-1/TRBV3-2|TRBD1
CASSGTGGAPREAFF
TGTGCCAGCAGCGGAACAGGGGGCGCACCACGGGAAGCTTTCTTT
>TRBJ2-3|-|TRBV28|TRBD2
CASSQKKGLAFTTDTQYF
TGTGCCAGCAGTCAGAAAAAGGGACTAGCCTTTACCACAGATACGCAGTATTTT
>TRBJ2-1|once|TRBV4-1|-
CASSQENSRPYNEQFF
TGCGCCAGCAGCCAAGAAAACTCCCGCCCCTACAATGAGCAGTTCTTC
>TRBJ2-7|once|TRBV6-5|-
CASRTIRDTYEQYF
TGTGCCAGCAGGACCATCCGGGACACCTACGAGCAGTACTTC
>TRBJ2-2|-|TRBV9|TRBD1
CASREETGTNTGELFF
TGTGCCAGCAGAGAGGAGACAGGGACGAACACCGGGGAGCTGTTTTTT
>TRBJ1-1|-|TRBV28|-
CASSLDMNTEAFF
TGTGCCAGCAGTTTGGACATGAACACTGAAGCTTTCTTT
>TRBJ1-1|-|TRBV28|TRBD1
CASSLPGGTEAFF
TGTGCCAGCAGTCTCCCAGGGGGCACTGAAGCTTTCTTT
>TRBJ1-1|-|TRBV18|-
CASSLEGGVTEAFF
TGTGCCAGCTCCCTCGAAGGGGGAGTAACTGAAGCTTTCTTT
>TRBJ1-2|-|TRBV19|TRBD1
CASSSTGDGGYTF
TGTGCCAGTAGTTCTACAGGGGATGGTGGCTACACCTTC
>TRBJ2-7|-|TRBV20-1|-
CSASNVRKTYEQYF
TGCAGTGCTAGTAATGTCAGGAAAACCTACGAGCAGTACTTC
>TRBJ1-3|-|TRBV30|-
CAWSRGSGNTIYF
TGTGCCTGGAGTCGGGGTTCGGGAAACACCATATATTTT
>TRBJ2-2|-|TRBV6-4|-
CASSTQGSNTGELFF
TGTGCCAGCAGTACACAGGGCTCGAACACCGGGGAGCTGTTTTTT
>TRBJ1-1|-|TRBV5-4|-
CASSSSFTEAFF
TGTGCCAGCAGCTCGAGTTTCACTGAAGCTTTCTTT
>TRBJ2-1|-|TRBV7-3|-
CASSLTSGNPYNEQFF
TGTGCCAGCAGCTTAACTAGCGGAAACCCCTACAATGAGCAGTTCTTC
>TRBJ1-2|-|TRBV25-1|TRBD1
CASSSDRGYGYTF
TGTGCCAGCAGTTCGGACAGGGGGTATGGCTACACCTTC
>TRBJ2-3|few|TRBV6-1|TRBD1
CASSELQGADTQYF
TGTGCCAGCAGTGAACTCCAGGGGGCAGATACGCAGTATTTT
>TRBJ1-2|-|TRBV6-2/TRBV6-3|TRBD1
CASSDVGTGPNYGYTF
TGTGCCAGCAGTGATGTCGGGACAGGGCCTAACTATGGCTACACCTTC
>TRBJ1-2|-|TRBV4-3|TRBD1
CASSPRTGYGYTF
TGCGCCAGCAGCCCCCGGACAGGCTATGGCTACACCTTC
>TRBJ2-3|-|TRBV7-3|TRBD1
CASSPTGGLTDTQYF
TGTGCCAGCAGCCCTACAGGGGGCCTCACAGATACGCAGTATTTT
>TRBJ1-6|-|TRBV2|-
CASSGGGTSYNSPLHF
TGTGCCAGCAGTGGGGGGGGGACCTCCTATAATTCACCCCTCCACTTT
>TRBJ2-7|-|TRBV6-2/TRBV6-3|TRBD1
CASSWVTGVTYEQYF
TGTGCCAGCAGTTGGGTGACAGGGGTTACCTACGAGCAGTACTTC
>TRBJ1-1|-|TRBV5-1|-
CASNQDRDEAFF
TGCGCCAGCAACCAGGACAGAGATGAAGCTTTCTTT
>TRBJ2-5|-|TRBV28|-
CASRVGGGQETQYF
TGTGCCAGCAGGGTAGGGGGGGGCCAAGAGACCCAGTACTTC
>TRBJ1-6|-|TRBV4-1|-
CASSQGLNSPLHF
TGCGCCAGCAGCCAAGGGCTGAATTCACCCCTCCACTTT
>TRBJ2-7|-|TRBV27|TRBD1
CASSSTGSEQYF
TGTGCCAGCAGTTCGACAGGGAGCGAGCAGTACTTC
>TRBJ1-3|-|TRBV5-4|-
CASSQTASSGNTIYF
TGTGCCAGCAGCCAGACAGCGAGCTCTGGAAACACCATATATTTT